The T cell receptor beta chain described here comes from a study of blood T cells in healthy people across ages. This CDR3 is 13 amino acids long. Germline V gene data show CDR1 as SQVTM and CDR2 as ANQGSEA. Together with a sample-barcoded 5' primer, a J-beta primer mix was included in a second PCR lasting about 7 to 12 cycles. TCRdb analysed the 5' RACE reads with MiXCR anew, one entry per CDR3 protein. The sample includes 600,000 to 900,000 distinct CDR3 sequences, 20% to 30% of them seen just once. Another study also made use of these data, one on T cells of mothers and their children. In that study: Each child contributed around 3 million TCR beta CDR3 reads, while each mother contributed over 9.5 million.

Sequencing was carried out using blood. This TCR was sampled from a boy younger than 18 in good health. This rearrangement joins TRBV29-1 to TRBJ2-5, with D perhaps matching TRBD1 (6 bases). The DNA end is a closer match to TRBJ2-7, so the J assignment may be wrong. Written as DNA, the CDR3 is TGCAGCGCACGCGTAGGGGGTATCGACGAGCAGTACTTC. This codes for CSARVGGIDEQYF.